One sample yielded the 9 T cell receptor beta chains listed below, sequenced in a study of STAT5B mutations in CD4+ large granular lymphocyte leukemia. Only in-frame clones appear in the TCRdb table, and some are missing; sequencing was by immunoSEQ multiplex PCR. The sample records roughly 40,000 clones, 80% to 90% being singletons. The sample taken for sequencing was CD4+ T cells from blood buffy coats. The receptors here all came from a human donor in good health.

The count of this clone is one. V is TRBV28 and J is TRBJ1-1; perhaps TRBD1 as D (6 bases). Trimming pared 7 bases from V and 1 base from J, leaving 16 bases between. Looked up from germline, CDR1 is MDHEN and CDR2 is SYDVKM. CDR3 size: 15 residues. CDR3: CASIVAGGANTEAFF. The CDR3 DNA follows: TGTGCCAGCATCGTGGCGGGGGGGGCGAACACTGAAGCTTTCTTT.

V usage is TRBV7-2 and J usage is TRBJ2-1; 12 nucleotides agree with TRBD2. V shed 5 bases and J 6 bases; nucleotides not matched to a gene: 8. CDR3 length: 16 amino acids. The V gene's germline CDR1 is SGHTA and CDR2 FQGNSA. In DNA form, the CDR3 reads TGTGCCAGCAGCCCAAAACTAGCGGGAGGAAGCAATGAGCAGTTCTTC. Translation gives CASSPKLAGGSNEQFF. The variable domain in full, completed from reference TRBV7-2 and TRBJ2-1, reads GAGVSQSPSNKVTEKGKDVELRCDPISGHTALYWYRQSLGQGLEFLIYFQGNSAPDKSGLPSDRFSAERTGGSVSTLTIQRTQQEDSAVYLCASSPKLAGGSNEQFFGPGTRLTVL.

The chain uses TRBV7-3 and TRBJ2-2; a weak D match, TRBD2 (5 bases). Looked up from germline, CDR1 is SGHTA and CDR2 is FQGTGA. This CDR3 contains 14 residues. Trimming cost V 2 bases and J 5 bases, with 9 bases left between them. The CDR3 sequence is CASSLLARTGELFF. CDR3 in DNA: TGTGCCAGCAGCTTACTAGCTAGAACCGGGGAGCTGTTTTTT.

The chain couples TRBV7-3 to TRBJ2-1; TRBD1 might be the D (6 bases). Germline CDR1 SGHTA, CDR2 FQGTGA. V was shortened by 5 bases and J by 10 bases, with 15 bases between the two germline ends. This CDR3 has 13 amino acids. CDR3 region: CASSGSGGYEQFF. CDR3 DNA sequence: TGTGCCAGCAGCGGGAGTGGGGGCTACGAGCAGTTCTTC.

Only one count was recorded for this clone. The chain recombines TRBV9 with TRBJ2-2; the match to TRBD2 covers 9 bases. Germline values: CDR1 SGDLS, CDR2 YYNGEE. The CDR3 contains 17 residues. V lost 3 bases and J lost 0; bases outside the gene matches: 6. CDR3 bases: TGTGCCAGCAGCGGGCCGCGGGGGGGGCCGAACACCGGGGAGCTGTTTTTT. Its translation: CASSGPRGGPNTGELFF.

The rearrangement uses TRBV6-6 and TRBJ1-4; D ambiguous. Germline-derived CDR1 and CDR2 are MNHNY and SVGAGI (reference sequence). V shed 0 bases and J shed 7 bases, with 12 bases lying between them. This CDR3 comprises 15 residues. The CDR3 region has the DNA TGTGCCAGCAGTTACTCACCCAGTCAAAGTGAAAAACTGTTTTTT. Encoded protein: CASSYSPSQSEKLFF.

In this sample, this clone turned up a few times. V and J are TRBV27 and TRBJ1-5; D gene uncertain. Germline CDR1 is MNHEY and CDR2 is SMNVEV (reference sequence). With 2 bases removed from V and 5 bases from J, the gap between germline ends came to 10 bases. The CDR3 is 14 residues long. CDR3 loop: CASSLSRSYQPQHF. CDR3 nucleotide sequence: TGTGCCAGCAGTTTAAGTAGGAGTTATCAGCCCCAGCATTTT.

This chain uses TRBV2 with TRBJ1-1; D is unresolved. This CDR3 has 13 amino acids. V was cut by 7 bases and J by 2 bases, with 11 bases left in between. Germline CDR1 and CDR2: SNHLY and FYNNEI. CDR3 residues: CASKLGYNTEAFF. The CDR3 DNA follows: TGTGCCAGCAAACTGGGATACAACACTGAAGCTTTCTTT.

The chain recombines TRBV30 with TRBJ2-1; D is perhaps TRBD2 (6 bases). V dropped 4 bases and J dropped 7 bases, with 14 bases sitting between them. From germline, CDR1 is GTSNPN and CDR2 SVGIG (reference sequence). This CDR3 is 13 amino acids long. The CDR3 region is CAWNQRARNEQFF. As DNA, the CDR3 is TGTGCCTGGAACCAGCGGGCAAGGAATGAGCAGTTCTTC.